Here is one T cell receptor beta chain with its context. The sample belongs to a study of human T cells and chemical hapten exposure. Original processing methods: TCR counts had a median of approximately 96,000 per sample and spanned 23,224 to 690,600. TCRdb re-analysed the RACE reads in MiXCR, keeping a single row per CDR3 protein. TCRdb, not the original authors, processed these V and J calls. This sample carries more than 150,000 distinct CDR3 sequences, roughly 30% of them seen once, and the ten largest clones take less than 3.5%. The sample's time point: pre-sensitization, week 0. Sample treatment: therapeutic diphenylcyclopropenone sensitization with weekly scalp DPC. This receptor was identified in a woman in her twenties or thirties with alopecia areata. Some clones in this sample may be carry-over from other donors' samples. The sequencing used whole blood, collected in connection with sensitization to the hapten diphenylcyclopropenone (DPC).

The CDR3 protein is CASSELGQLRNSPLHF. In DNA form, the CDR3 reads TGCGCCAGCAGTGAGTTGGGACAGTTGAGAAATTCACCCCTCCACTTT. V is TRBV10-2 and J is TRBJ1-6; 7 nucleotides line up with TRBD1. Looked up from germline, CDR1 is WSHSY and CDR2 is SAAADI. V lost 1 base to trimming and J lost 7 bases; unmatched junction nucleotides: 7. This CDR3 contains 16 residues.